This is a list of T cell receptor beta chains from one sample in a study of T-cell reconstitution after alpha-beta-depleted transplantation in children. MiXCR, applied by TCRdb to the PCR reads, yields one record per CDR3 protein. This sample has about 300,000 distinct CDR3 sequences, with 6.5% to 9% found just once. The input for sequencing was peripheral blood, taken 360 days after TCRalphabeta/CD19-depleted stem cell transplant. The receptors come from a female patient between 2 and 10 years old who had a stem cell transplant for Fanconi anemia, so the T cells may come from the graft donor. Each CDR3 is given with its conserved first and last residue. The order of the fields is clone size, D gene, V gene, J gene, CDR3 DNA, CDR3 protein. The D gene is left open where the match is weak. Size tells how often a clone was seen (once, few, many) or the class of an expanded clone, and some rows leave it out.

abundance: many; d_gene: -; v_gene: TRBV5-1; j_gene: TRBJ1-1; CDR3nt: TGCGCCAGCAGCTTGGAGGGGGTGATGAACACTGAAGCTTTCTTT; CDR3aa: CASSLEGVMNTEAFF
abundance: many; d_gene: TRBD2; v_gene: TRBV2; j_gene: TRBJ2-1; CDR3nt: TGTGCCAGCAGCCAAGAGCGGGGGGACTCCTACAATGAGCAGTTCTTC; CDR3aa: CASSQERGDSYNEQFF
abundance: many; d_gene: -; v_gene: TRBV5-1; j_gene: TRBJ1-6; CDR3nt: TGCGCCAGCCGATCCAGGGATGTCCTCCACTTT; CDR3aa: CASRSRDVLHF
abundance: many; d_gene: -; v_gene: TRBV5-1; j_gene: TRBJ2-3; CDR3nt: TGCGCCAGCCGATTCACCGGGATTCAAACAGATACGCAGTATTTT; CDR3aa: CASRFTGIQTDTQYF
abundance: many; d_gene: -; v_gene: TRBV5-1; j_gene: TRBJ2-7; CDR3nt: TGCGCCAGCAGCATACCGGGACCTTCCTACGAGCAGTACTTC; CDR3aa: CASSIPGPSYEQYF
abundance: many; d_gene: TRBD2; v_gene: TRBV28; j_gene: TRBJ2-1; CDR3nt: TGTGCCAGCAGTTTTGGGGACTACCAACCATCCTACAATGAGCAGTTCTTC; CDR3aa: CASSFGDYQPSYNEQFF
abundance: few; d_gene: -; v_gene: TRBV28; j_gene: TRBJ1-1; CDR3nt: TGTGCCAGCAGTTTATTGGGGGGGGCGAACACTGAAGCTTTCTTT; CDR3aa: CASSLLGGANTEAFF
abundance: many; d_gene: TRBD2; v_gene: TRBV29-1; j_gene: TRBJ2-1; CDR3nt: TGCAGCGTTGATGGTACTAGCGGGACCCACCGCTCCTACAATGAGCAGTTCTTC; CDR3aa: CSVDGTSGTHRSYNEQFF
abundance: many; d_gene: TRBD1; v_gene: TRBV5-5; j_gene: TRBJ2-1; CDR3nt: TGTGCCAGCAGCTCGGACCCCGGACAGGGGGTAGAAAATGAGCAGTTCTTC; CDR3aa: CASSSDPGQGVENEQFF
abundance: few; d_gene: -; v_gene: TRBV3-1; j_gene: TRBJ2-7; CDR3nt: TGTGCCAGCAGCCAAGATGAGAGGCCTTTCTACGAGCAGTACTTC; CDR3aa: CASSQDERPFYEQYF
abundance: -; d_gene: -; v_gene: TRBV12-3/TRBV12-4; j_gene: TRBJ1-4; CDR3nt: TGTGCCAGCAGTCCCGCCGGACTGGTGTGGATAGAAAAACTGTTTTTT; CDR3aa: CASSPAGLVWIEKLFF
abundance: many; d_gene: -; v_gene: TRBV5-1; j_gene: TRBJ2-5; CDR3nt: TGCGCCAGCAGCTTGGCCGGGGAGTGGTCGGGGACCCAGTACTTC; CDR3aa: CASSLAGEWSGTQYF
abundance: few; d_gene: TRBD2; v_gene: TRBV14; j_gene: TRBJ2-1; CDR3nt: TGTGCCAGCAGCCAAGATGTGAGGACAGCGGGAGTGTCCTACAATGAGCAGTTCTTC; CDR3aa: CASSQDVRTAGVSYNEQFF
abundance: few; d_gene: TRBD2; v_gene: TRBV7-9; j_gene: TRBJ2-3; CDR3nt: TGTGCCAGCAGTCGTCTAGCGGGGGGGCCTGAGACAGATACGCAGTATTTT; CDR3aa: CASSRLAGGPETDTQYF
abundance: many; d_gene: TRBD2; v_gene: TRBV28; j_gene: TRBJ2-7; CDR3nt: TGTGCCAGCAGTTTAGGGGTAGCGGGGGGCCGGGAGCAGTACTTC; CDR3aa: CASSLGVAGGREQYF
abundance: many; d_gene: -; v_gene: TRBV11-2; j_gene: TRBJ2-7; CDR3nt: TGTGCCAGCAGCTTAAATATCCATCCAGGCACCTACGAGCAGTACTTC; CDR3aa: CASSLNIHPGTYEQYF
abundance: many; d_gene: -; v_gene: TRBV20-1; j_gene: TRBJ2-3; CDR3nt: TGCAGTGCTCGGACCCATACGCAGTATTTT; CDR3aa: CSARTHTQYF
abundance: -; d_gene: -; v_gene: TRBV4-1; j_gene: TRBJ2-4; CDR3nt: TGCGCCAGCAGCCAGAACACGATTGCCAAAAACATTCAGTACTTC; CDR3aa: CASSQNTIAKNIQYF
abundance: few; d_gene: -; v_gene: TRBV15; j_gene: TRBJ1-5; CDR3nt: TGTGCCACCAGCAGAGATCTTGGGTTAAATCAGCCCCAGCATTTT; CDR3aa: CATSRDLGLNQPQHF
abundance: few; d_gene: -; v_gene: TRBV21-1; j_gene: TRBJ1-1; CDR3nt: TGTGCCAGCCCTCCTCGGGGGGCGATCACTGAAGCTTTCTTT; CDR3aa: CASPPRGAITEAFF
abundance: few; d_gene: TRBD1; v_gene: TRBV20-1; j_gene: TRBJ1-5; CDR3nt: TGCAGTGCTCACGGACAGGGCGGCGGTCAGCCCCAGCATTTT; CDR3aa: CSAHGQGGGQPQHF
abundance: -; d_gene: -; v_gene: TRBV12-3/TRBV12-4; j_gene: TRBJ2-7; CDR3nt: TGTGCCAGCAATTTGGGGGGGGCCCTATTAGGCGAGCAGTACTTC; CDR3aa: CASNLGGALLGEQYF